In this sample, the clone carrying this TCR beta chain is medium-sized. Its antigen is undetermined. Only in-frame clones appear in the TCRdb table, and some are missing; sequencing was by immunoSEQ multiplex PCR. Altogether some 11,000 clones are present, over 70% being singletons, with the ten largest covering more than 15%. This sample is part of a study of OX40 agonist ivuxolimab in advanced cancers. Broader study findings: There were, on average, more expanded clones in CD8+ T cells than in CD4+.

From germline, CDR1 is SGHAT and CDR2 FQNNGV. The V end was cut by 1 base, the J end by 5 bases, with 12 bases between. The CDR3 has 14 amino acids. The receptor comes from an adult with an advanced solid tumor such as melanoma, head and neck, liver or kidney cancer. The sequencing used CD4+ or CD8+ T cells sorted from blood, collected in a trial of the OX40 agonist ivuxolimab. The gene calls are TRBV11-2 and TRBJ2-7; D remains unclear. The CDR3 spells CASSLAVWTDEQYF. In nucleotides, the CDR3 is TGTGCCAGCAGCTTAGCTGTTTGGACCGACGAGCAGTACTTC.